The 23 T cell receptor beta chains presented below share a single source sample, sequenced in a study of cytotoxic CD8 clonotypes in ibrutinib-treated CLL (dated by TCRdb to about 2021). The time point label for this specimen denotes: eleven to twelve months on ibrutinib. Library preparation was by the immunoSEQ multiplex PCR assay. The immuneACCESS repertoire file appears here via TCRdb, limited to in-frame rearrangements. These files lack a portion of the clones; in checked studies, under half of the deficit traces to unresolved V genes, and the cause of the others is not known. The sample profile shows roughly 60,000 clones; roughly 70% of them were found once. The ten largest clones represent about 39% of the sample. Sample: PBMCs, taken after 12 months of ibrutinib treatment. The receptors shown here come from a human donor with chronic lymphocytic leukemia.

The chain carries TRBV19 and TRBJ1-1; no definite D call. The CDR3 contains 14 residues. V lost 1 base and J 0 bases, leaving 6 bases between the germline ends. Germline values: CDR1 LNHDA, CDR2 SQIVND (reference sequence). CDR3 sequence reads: CASSIGGLNTEAFF. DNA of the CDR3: TGTGCCAGTAGTATAGGTGGGCTGAACACTGAAGCTTTCTTT. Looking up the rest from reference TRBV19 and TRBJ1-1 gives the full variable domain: DGGITQSPKYLFRKEGQNVTLSCEQNLNHDAMYWYRQDPGQGLRLIYYSQIVNDFQKGDIAEGYSVSREKKESFPLTVTSAQKNPTAFYLCASSIGGLNTEAFFGQGTRLTVV.

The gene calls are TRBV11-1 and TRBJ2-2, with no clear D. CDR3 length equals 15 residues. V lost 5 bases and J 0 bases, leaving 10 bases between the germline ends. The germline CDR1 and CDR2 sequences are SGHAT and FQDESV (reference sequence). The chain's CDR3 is CASSPVGPNTGELFF. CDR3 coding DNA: TGTGCCAGCAGCCCGGTAGGCCCGAACACCGGGGAGCTGTTTTTT.

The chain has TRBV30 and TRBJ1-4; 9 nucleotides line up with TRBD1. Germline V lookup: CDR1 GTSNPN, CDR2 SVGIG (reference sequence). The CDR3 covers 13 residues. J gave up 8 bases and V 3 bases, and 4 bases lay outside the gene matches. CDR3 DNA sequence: TGTGCCTGGAGCTGGACAGGGGAAGAAAAACTGTTTTTT. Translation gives CAWSWTGEEKLFF.

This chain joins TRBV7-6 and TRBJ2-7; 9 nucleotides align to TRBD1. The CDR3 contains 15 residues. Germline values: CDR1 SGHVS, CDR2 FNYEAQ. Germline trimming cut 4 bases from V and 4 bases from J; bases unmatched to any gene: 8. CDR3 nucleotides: TGTGCCAGCAGCTCGGGGGGACAGGGTTCTTACGAGCAGTACTTC. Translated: CASSSGGQGSYEQYF.

CDR3 amino acids: CASSHQVTSGRNEQFF. In DNA, the CDR3 is TGTGCCAGCAGCCATCAGGTCACTAGCGGGAGGAATGAGCAGTTCTTC. The chain is built from TRBV11-1 and TRBJ2-1; 12 bases agree with TRBD2. J gave up 7 bases and V 5 bases, and 9 bases lay outside the gene matches. The CDR3 is 16 amino acids. Per germline, CDR1 SGHAT and CDR2 FQDESV (reference sequence).

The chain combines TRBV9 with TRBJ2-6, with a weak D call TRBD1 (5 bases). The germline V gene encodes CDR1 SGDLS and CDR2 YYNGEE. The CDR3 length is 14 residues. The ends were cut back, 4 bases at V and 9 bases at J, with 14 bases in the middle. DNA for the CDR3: TGTGCCAGCAGCCCCGGTCCAGGGAACAACGTCCTGACTTTC. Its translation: CASSPGPGNNVLTF. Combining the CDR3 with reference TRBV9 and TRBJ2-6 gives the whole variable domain DSGVTQTPKHLITATGQRVTLRCSPRSGDLSVYWYQQSLDQGLQFLIQYYNGEERAKGNILERFSAQQFPDLHSELNLSSLELGDSALYFCASSPGPGNNVLTFGAGSRLTVL.

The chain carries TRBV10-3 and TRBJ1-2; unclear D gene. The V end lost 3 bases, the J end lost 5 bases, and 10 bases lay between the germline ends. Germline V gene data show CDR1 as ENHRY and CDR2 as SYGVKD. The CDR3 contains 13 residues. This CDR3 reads CAISDYDLYGYTF. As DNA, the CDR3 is TGTGCCATCAGTGACTACGATTTATATGGCTACACCTTC.

The CDR3 here is CASSPSRDMVRNEQFF. CDR3 in DNA: TGTGCCAGCTCCCCCTCCCGGGACATGGTGAGAAATGAGCAGTTCTTC. This chain links TRBV18 with TRBJ2-1, with D perhaps TRBD1 (6 bases). Trimming took off 6 bases at V and 7 bases at J, with 22 bases between the two ends. Germline loops: CDR1 KGHSH, CDR2 LQKENI. CDR3 length equals 16 residues. Together with reference TRBV18 and TRBJ2-1, the CDR3 gives the full variable domain: NAGVMQNPRHLVRRRGQEARLRCSPMKGHSHVYWYRQLPEEGLKFMVYLQKENIIDESGMPKERFSAEFPKEGPSILRIQQVVRGDSAAYFCASSPSRDMVRNEQFFGPGTRLTVL.

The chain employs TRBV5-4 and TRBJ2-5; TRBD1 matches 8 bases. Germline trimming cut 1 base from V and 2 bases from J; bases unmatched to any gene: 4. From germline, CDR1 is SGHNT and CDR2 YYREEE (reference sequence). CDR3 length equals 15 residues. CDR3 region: CASSLPRTGQETQYF. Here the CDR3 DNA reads TGTGCCAGCAGCTTGCCCCGGACAGGGCAAGAGACCCAGTACTTC.

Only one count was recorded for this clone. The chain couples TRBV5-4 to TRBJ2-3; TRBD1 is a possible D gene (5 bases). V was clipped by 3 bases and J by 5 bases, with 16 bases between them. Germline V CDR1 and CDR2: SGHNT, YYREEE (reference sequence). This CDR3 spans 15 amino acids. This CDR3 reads CASSSPGRIRDTQYF. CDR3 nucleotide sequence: TGTGCCAGCAGCTCACCAGGGCGAATCAGAGATACGCAGTATTTT.

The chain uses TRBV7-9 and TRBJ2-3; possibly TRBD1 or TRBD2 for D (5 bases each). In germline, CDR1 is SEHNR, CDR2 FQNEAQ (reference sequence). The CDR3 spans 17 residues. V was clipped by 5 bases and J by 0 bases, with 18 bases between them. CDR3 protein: CASSPTGTRRSTDTQYF. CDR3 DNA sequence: TGTGCCAGCAGCCCAACCGGGACCCGACGCAGCACAGATACGCAGTATTTT.

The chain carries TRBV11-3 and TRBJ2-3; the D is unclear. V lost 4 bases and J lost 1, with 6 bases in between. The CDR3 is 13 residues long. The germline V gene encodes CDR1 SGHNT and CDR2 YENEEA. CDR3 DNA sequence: TGTGCCAGCAGCTATCTAGGCACAGATACGCAGTATTTT. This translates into CASSYLGTDTQYF.

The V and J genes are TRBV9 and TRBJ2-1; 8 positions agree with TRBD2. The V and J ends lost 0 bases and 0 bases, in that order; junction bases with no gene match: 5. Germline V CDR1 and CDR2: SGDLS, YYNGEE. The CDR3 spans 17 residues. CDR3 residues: CASSVDLREGSYNEQFF. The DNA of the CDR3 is TGTGCCAGCAGCGTAGATCTCCGGGAGGGCTCCTACAATGAGCAGTTCTTC.

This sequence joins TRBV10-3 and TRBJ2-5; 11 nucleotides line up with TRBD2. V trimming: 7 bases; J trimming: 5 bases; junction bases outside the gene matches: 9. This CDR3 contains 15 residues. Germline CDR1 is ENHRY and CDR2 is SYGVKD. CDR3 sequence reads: CAIKGTSGSRETQYF. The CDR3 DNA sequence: TGTGCCATCAAAGGCACTAGCGGGAGCCGGGAGACCCAGTACTTC.

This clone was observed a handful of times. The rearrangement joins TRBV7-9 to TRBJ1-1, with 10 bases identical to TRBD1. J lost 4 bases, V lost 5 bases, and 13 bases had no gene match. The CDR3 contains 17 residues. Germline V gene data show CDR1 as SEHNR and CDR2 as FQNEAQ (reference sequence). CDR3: CASSQDRGFGSGTEAFF. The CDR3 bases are TGTGCCAGCAGCCAGGACAGGGGGTTCGGTAGTGGCACTGAAGCTTTCTTT.

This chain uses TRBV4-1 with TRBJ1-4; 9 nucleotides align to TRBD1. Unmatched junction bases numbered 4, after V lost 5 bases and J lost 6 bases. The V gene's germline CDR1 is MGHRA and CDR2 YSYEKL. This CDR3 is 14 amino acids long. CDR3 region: CASSKRDRDEKLFF. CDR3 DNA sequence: TGCGCCAGCAGCAAACGGGACAGGGATGAAAAACTGTTTTTT.

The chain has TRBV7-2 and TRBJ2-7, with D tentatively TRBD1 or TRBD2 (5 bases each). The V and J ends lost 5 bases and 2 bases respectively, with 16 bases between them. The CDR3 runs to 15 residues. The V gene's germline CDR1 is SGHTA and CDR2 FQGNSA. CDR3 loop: CASSLPGPLAYEQYF. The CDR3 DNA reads TGTGCCAGCAGCCTGCCGGGACCGCTCGCCTACGAGCAGTACTTC.

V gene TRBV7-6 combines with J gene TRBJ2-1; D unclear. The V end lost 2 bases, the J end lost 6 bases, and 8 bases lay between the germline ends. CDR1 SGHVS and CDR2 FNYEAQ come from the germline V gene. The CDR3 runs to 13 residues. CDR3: CASSLFLGNEQFF. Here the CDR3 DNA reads TGTGCCAGCAGCTTATTCCTGGGCAATGAGCAGTTCTTC.

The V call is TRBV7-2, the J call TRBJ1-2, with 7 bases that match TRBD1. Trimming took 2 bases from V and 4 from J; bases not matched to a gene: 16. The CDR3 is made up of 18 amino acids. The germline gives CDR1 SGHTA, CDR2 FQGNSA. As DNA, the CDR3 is TGTGCCAGCAGCTTACGCCCAGACACAGGGGCCGGGGGCTATGGCTACACCTTC. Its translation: CASSLRPDTGAGGYGYTF.

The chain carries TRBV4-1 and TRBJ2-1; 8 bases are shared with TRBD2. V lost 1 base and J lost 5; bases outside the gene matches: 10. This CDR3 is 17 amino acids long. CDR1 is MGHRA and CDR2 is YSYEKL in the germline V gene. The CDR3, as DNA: TGCGCCAGCAGCCAAGGGCCAGCGGGAGAGCTAAACAATGAGCAGTTCTTC. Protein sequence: CASSQGPAGELNNEQFF.

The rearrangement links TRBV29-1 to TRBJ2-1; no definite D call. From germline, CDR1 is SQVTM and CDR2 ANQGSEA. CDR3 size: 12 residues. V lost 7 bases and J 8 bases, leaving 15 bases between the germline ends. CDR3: CSAPTQSDEQFF. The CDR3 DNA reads TGCAGCGCCCCGACCCAGAGTGATGAGCAGTTCTTC.

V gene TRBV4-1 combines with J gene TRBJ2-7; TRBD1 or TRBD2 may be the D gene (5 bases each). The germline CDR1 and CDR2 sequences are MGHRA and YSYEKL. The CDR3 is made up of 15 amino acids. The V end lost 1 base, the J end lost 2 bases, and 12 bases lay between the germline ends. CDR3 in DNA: TGCGCCAGCAGCCAAGGATCGGGGACGACCTACGAGCAGTACTTC. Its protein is CASSQGSGTTYEQYF.

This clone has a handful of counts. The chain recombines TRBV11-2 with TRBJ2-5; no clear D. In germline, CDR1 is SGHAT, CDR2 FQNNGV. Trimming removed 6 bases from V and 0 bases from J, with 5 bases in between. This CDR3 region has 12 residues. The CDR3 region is CASRSYQETQYF. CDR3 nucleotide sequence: TGTGCCAGCAGGTCTTACCAAGAGACCCAGTACTTC.